The 27 T cell receptor beta chains below come from one sample, sequenced in a study of cytomegalovirus exposure and HLA in healthy donors. This PCR relied on a set of 60 Vbeta primers and 13 Jbeta primers. Repertoires were generated with immunoSEQ multiplex PCR, while TCRdb's copy carries only in-frame clones and drops some. The table includes approximately 200,000 clones, 60% to 85% detected once. The sample consisted of PBMCs. All receptors derive from a girl aged 5-17 years in good health and CMV-seropositive.

In its sample, this clone was seen once. This chain uses TRBV27 with TRBJ2-2; TRBD1 might be the D (6 bases). The CDR3 contains 15 residues. V was clipped by 4 bases and J by 4 bases, with 13 bases between them. Germline V gene lookup returns CDR1 MNHEY and CDR2 SMNVEV (reference sequence). CDR3 sequence: CASSSGVQGTGELFF. The CDR3 bases are TGTGCCAGCAGTTCAGGGGTTCAAGGCACCGGGGAGCTGTTTTTT.

The chain couples TRBV19 to TRBJ1-1; D is unresolved. Germline V gives CDR1 LNHDA, CDR2 SQIVND (reference sequence). The V gene lost 6 bases and the J gene lost 0 bases, with 14 bases spanning the gap. The CDR3 runs to 15 residues. The CDR3 region is CASSPDRRVNTEAFF. Here the CDR3 DNA reads TGTGCCAGTAGCCCGGACCGGCGGGTGAACACTGAAGCTTTCTTT.

A note on this clone: The junction departs from the called germline gene at one end, perhaps through a read error. The chain is built from TRBV5-6 and TRBJ2-3; a weak D match, TRBD2 (5 bases). Germline-derived CDR1 and CDR2 are SGHDT and YYEEEE. This CDR3 comprises 12 residues. The CDR3 DNA follows: TGTGCCAGCAGCCCTGGAGGATCCTCCGCCTCATTT. It specifies CASSPGGSSASF.

J is TRBJ2-7 and V is TRBV28; TRBD1 agrees at 8 bases. The length of the CDR3 is 14 residues. Germline loops: CDR1 MDHEN, CDR2 SYDVKM. Trimming at V came to 4 bases and at J to 5 bases, leaving 7 bases not matched to a gene. This CDR3 reads CASSSGTGVHEQYF. The DNA for the CDR3 is TGTGCCAGCAGTTCCGGGACAGGTGTTCACGAGCAGTACTTC. The full variable domain, completed using reference TRBV28 and TRBJ2-7, is DVKVTQSSRYLVKRTGEKVFLECVQDMDHENMFWYRQDPGLGLRLIYFSYDVKMKEKGDIPEGYSVSREKKERFSLILESASTNQTSMYLCASSSGTGVHEQYFGPGTRLTVT.

The chain joins TRBV5-1 to TRBJ2-3, with D tentatively TRBD2 (6 bases). V lost 3 bases and J 5 bases, leaving 19 bases between the germline ends. Germline V CDR1 and CDR2: SGHRS, YFSETQ. The CDR3 length is 16 residues. The CDR3 sequence: CASSSSTRRARDTQYF. The CDR3, as DNA: TGCGCCAGCAGCTCAAGTACCAGGAGGGCGAGAGATACGCAGTATTTT. Supplemented by reference TRBV5-1 and TRBJ2-3, the full variable domain reads KAGVTQTPRYLIKTRGQQVTLSCSPISGHRSVSWYQQTPGQGLQFLFEYFSETQRNKGNFPGRFSGRQFSNSRSEMNVSTLELGDSALYLCASSSSTRRARDTQYFGPGTRLTVL.

This sequence joins TRBV5-1 and TRBJ2-5; possible D gene TRBD2, 5 bases. The CDR3 loop spans 14 amino acids. V was trimmed by 0 bases and J by 1 base, leaving 7 bases between them. Per the germline V gene, CDR1 is SGHRS and CDR2 is YFSETQ. For the CDR3, the DNA is TGCGCCAGCAGCTTGGTGGGAGTCCAAGAGACCCAGTACTTC. This codes for CASSLVGVQETQYF.

The rearrangement links TRBV12-1 to TRBJ1-4. TRBV12-1 is classified as a pseudogene. This CDR3 comprises 18 residues. The CDR3 DNA reads TGTGCCAGCAGTGATACTAGCTGTCTCCTAGTCGACAATGAAAAACTGTTTTTT. Translating gives CASSDTSCLLVDNEKLFF.

V and J are TRBV4-1 and TRBJ2-1, with D hard to call. This CDR3 spans 13 amino acids. Germline assignment: CDR1 MGHRA and CDR2 YSYEKL. V was trimmed by 0 bases and J by 9 bases, leaving 9 bases between them. The CDR3 is CASSQEKVAEQFF. As DNA, the CDR3 is TGCGCCAGCAGCCAAGAAAAGGTAGCTGAGCAGTTCTTC.

This clone was observed a single time. This sequence joins TRBV2 and TRBJ2-7; 10 bases fit TRBD1. Germline loops: CDR1 SNHLY, CDR2 FYNNEI. Trimming at V came to 6 bases and at J to 7 bases, leaving 6 bases not matched to a gene. The CDR3 totals 13 residues. DNA for the CDR3: TGTGCCAGCAGCGCCGACAGGGGGCTAGAGCAGTACTTC. Its translation: CASSADRGLEQYF.

The chain links TRBV6-6 to TRBJ2-3; possible D gene TRBD2, 5 bases. The CDR3 covers 16 residues. Germline V gene data show CDR1 as MNHNY and CDR2 as SVGAGI (reference sequence). Trimming removed 0 bases from V and 4 bases from J, with 14 bases in between. The CDR3 sequence: CASSYSEGNEADTQYF. Here the CDR3 DNA reads TGTGCCAGCAGTTACTCTGAGGGAAATGAGGCAGATACGCAGTATTTT.

The chain links TRBV6-6 to TRBJ2-2; no reliable D call. V lost 6 bases to trimming and J lost 3 bases, with 11 bases between them. Looked up from germline, CDR1 is MNHNY and CDR2 is SVGAGI (reference sequence). The length of the CDR3 is 14 residues. The CDR3 bases are TGTGCCAGCAGACACCGTCTGGACACCGGGGAGCTGTTTTTT. Protein: CASRHRLDTGELFF.

This clone was picked up one time. CDR3 amino acids: CASSIVTGGFGQPQHF. In DNA form, the CDR3 reads TGTGCCAGTAGTATCGTGACAGGGGGATTCGGGCAGCCCCAGCATTTT. The gene calls are TRBV19 and TRBJ1-5, with 9 bases that match TRBD1. The CDR3 runs to 16 residues. V was clipped by 3 bases and J by 7 bases; unmatched bases: 10. Germline CDR1 is LNHDA and CDR2 is SQIVND (reference sequence).

The genes are TRBV5-6 and TRBJ2-7, with a possible D match to TRBD1 (6 bases). The CDR3 loop spans 13 amino acids. The germline V gene encodes CDR1 SGHDT and CDR2 YYEEEE. Trimming stripped 0 bases from V and 2 bases from J, with 6 bases between. The CDR3 loop is CASSLDRAYEQYF. CDR3 DNA: TGTGCCAGCAGCTTGGACAGGGCCTACGAGCAGTACTTC.

The count of this clone is one. The chain employs TRBV15 and TRBJ1-2, with a weak D call TRBD1 (5 bases). V shed 5 bases and J shed 8 bases, with 15 bases lying between them. CDR1 is LNHNV and CDR2 is YYDKDF in the germline V gene (reference sequence). The CDR3 loop spans 13 amino acids. DNA for the CDR3: TGTGCCACCAGCCCAGGGTTTAAGGTGGGCTACACCTTC. This gives the protein CATSPGFKVGYTF.

This chain links TRBV5-4 with TRBJ2-5, with D uncertain. CDR1 and CDR2 from the germline V gene are SGHNT and YYREEE (reference sequence). This CDR3 spans 13 amino acids. The germline V and J ends were trimmed by 0 bases and 2 bases, with 5 bases remaining between them. The DNA for the CDR3 is TGTGCCAGCAGCTTGGGCGGACAAGAGACCCAGTACTTC. Translation gives CASSLGGQETQYF.

This clone was counted between two and nine times. The chain couples TRBV15 to TRBJ2-7; D is undetermined. V was pared by 3 bases and J by 2 bases, with 2 bases between. CDR1 is LNHNV and CDR2 is YYDKDF in the germline V gene (reference sequence). The CDR3 runs to 11 residues. The CDR3 coding sequence is TGTGCCACCAGCAGTACCTACGAGCAGTACTTC. Its protein is CATSSTYEQYF. Together with reference TRBV15 and TRBJ2-7, the CDR3 gives the full variable domain: DAMVIQNPRYQVTQFGKPVTLSCSQTLNHNVMYWYQQKSSQAPKLLFHYYDKDFNNEADTPDNFQSRRPNTSFCFLDIRSPGLGDTAMYLCATSSTYEQYFGPGTRLTVT.

This chain joins TRBV7-9 and TRBJ1-1; no definite D call. Germline V gene data show CDR1 as SEHNR and CDR2 as FQNEAQ (reference sequence). There are 14 residues in the CDR3. Trimming took off 1 base at V and 5 bases at J, with 11 bases between the two ends. The CDR3 spells CASSLEPAGTEAFF. CDR3 bases: TGTGCCAGCAGCTTAGAACCGGCGGGGACTGAAGCTTTCTTT.

The CDR3: CASSGKGGAVYGYTF. The CDR3 nucleotides read TGTGCCAGCAGTGGCAAGGGTGGGGCCGTCTATGGCTACACCTTC. V gene TRBV6-1 combines with J gene TRBJ1-2; D may be TRBD1 (5 bases). Germline V gene lookup returns CDR1 MNHNS and CDR2 SASEGT. The CDR3 totals 15 residues. Trimming removed 4 bases from V and 4 bases from J, with 16 bases in between.

The rearrangement joins TRBV10-3 to TRBJ2-5, with 9 bases lining up with TRBD1. The J call is doubtful: the DNA matches TRBJ2-7 better. The CDR3 is 14 amino acids. Germline lookup yields CDR1 ENHRY and CDR2 SYGVKD. The CDR3 DNA reads as TGTGCCATCAGTGAGGGGACAGGGCAACACGAGCAGTACTTC. Its protein product is CAISEGTGQHEQYF.

This chain joins TRBV4-2 and TRBJ1-5, with 9 bases fitting TRBD1. The CDR3 runs 17 residues. Per germline, CDR1 LGHNA and CDR2 YNFKEQ. Trimming took 3 bases from V and 7 from J; bases not matched to a gene: 13. The CDR3 bases are TGTGCCAGCAGCCAGGCTGCGGGACAGGGAGTCGGGCAGCCCCAGCATTTT. As protein: CASSQAAGQGVGQPQHF.

The chain couples TRBV19 to TRBJ1-4; unclear D gene. The CDR3 totals 14 residues. The germline CDR1 and CDR2 sequences are LNHDA and SQIVND (reference sequence). Trimming removed 7 bases at V and 5 bases at J, with 14 bases between. For the CDR3, the DNA is TGTGCCAGTAAAAGCGCGAGCAGAAATGAAAAACTGTTTTTT. Translating it yields CASKSASRNEKLFF.

This chain uses TRBV29-1 with TRBJ1-1, with a tentative D call TRBD1 (6 bases). The CDR3 sequence is 12 residues long. With 4 bases removed from V and 3 bases from J, the gap between germline ends came to 9 bases. Per the germline V gene, CDR1 is SQVTM and CDR2 is ANQGSEA. CDR3 nucleotide sequence: TGCAGCGTTGGAGGGGGTTACACTGAAGCTTTCTTT. Protein sequence: CSVGGGYTEAFF.

The chain employs TRBV14 and TRBJ2-7; TRBD2 agrees at 7 bases. The trim removed 1 base at V and 3 bases at J, leaving 12 bases unmatched. Germline CDR1 and CDR2: SGHDN and FVKESK. The CDR3 extends over 17 amino acids. The CDR3 DNA sequence: TGTGCCAGCAGCCAAGGCGTAGGCAGCGGGGCCATCTACGAGCAGTACTTC. Protein product: CASSQGVGSGAIYEQYF.

The chain employs TRBV5-6 and TRBJ1-1; 7 positions agree with TRBD1. CDR1 and CDR2 from the germline V gene are SGHDT and YYEEEE. V lost 2 bases and J lost 5; bases outside the gene matches: 3. The CDR3 consists of 13 residues. The CDR3: CASSFPGGTEAFF. CDR3 nucleotide sequence: TGTGCCAGCAGCTTTCCAGGGGGGACTGAAGCTTTCTTT.

The chain carries TRBV10-3 and TRBJ2-5; 9 bases fit TRBD2. CDR3 length equals 14 residues. The germline V gene encodes CDR1 ENHRY and CDR2 SYGVKD. J gave up 5 bases and V 2 bases, and 3 bases lay outside the gene matches. CDR3 loop: CAISEAGGSETQYF. The CDR3 DNA reads TGTGCCATCAGTGAGGCGGGGGGGTCGGAGACCCAGTACTTC.

This rearrangement joins TRBV5-1 to TRBJ2-5, with TRBD2 identical over 9 bases. Germline loops: CDR1 SGHRS, CDR2 YFSETQ. Losses at the gene ends were 5 bases for V and 5 bases for J; bases not matched to a gene: 10. The CDR3 loop spans 15 amino acids. CDR3 sequence: CASREPSGGLETQYF. DNA for the CDR3: TGCGCCAGCAGAGAACCCAGCGGGGGGCTGGAGACCCAGTACTTC. The entire variable domain, with the rest obtained from reference TRBV5-1 and TRBJ2-5, is as follows: KAGVTQTPRYLIKTRGQQVTLSCSPISGHRSVSWYQQTPGQGLQFLFEYFSETQRNKGNFPGRFSGRQFSNSRSEMNVSTLELGDSALYLCASREPSGGLETQYFGPGTRLLVL.

The chain has TRBV6-1 and TRBJ1-1, with unresolved D. CDR1 is MNHNS, CDR2 SASEGT, per germline. The length of the CDR3 is 12 residues. Trimming stripped 6 bases from V and 5 bases from J, with 10 bases between. CDR3 nucleotides: TGTGCCAGCAGCAGTCGGGGAACTGAAGCTTTCTTT. Translated, it gives CASSSRGTEAFF.